These 8 T cell receptor beta chains were sequenced from one sample in a study of T cell repertoires in cytomegalovirus infection. TCRdb processed the reads anew with MiXCR; each CDR3 protein has one entry. The sample lists about 830,000 distinct CDR3 sequences, 30% to 35% occurring once. Their recognized antigens are unknown. Sequenced material: cultured CD8+ T cells from PBMCs, taken from culture after CMV antigen stimulation. These receptors were obtained from a human donor in good health (CMV status not recorded). Some clones in this sample may be carry-over from other donors' samples.

This clonotype was seen more than once but under ten times. The genes are TRBV4-3 and TRBJ2-1; a weak D match, TRBD2 (6 bases). Deletions cut 4 bases from V and 9 bases from J, with 16 bases between. This CDR3 has 14 residues. Germline CDR1 is LGHNA and CDR2 is YSLEER. CDR3 coding DNA: TGCGCCAGCAGCCCGGGACTCGGCGACGCTGAGCAGTTCTTC. Amino acid sequence: CASSPGLGDAEQFF.

The CDR3 DNA reads as TGTGCCAGCAGTTTAGGGGGGTGGCAGCCCCAGCATTTT. Translating it yields CASSLGGWQPQHF. V gene TRBV6-2 or TRBV6-3 combines with J gene TRBJ1-5; possible D gene TRBD1, 6 bases. CDR1 and CDR2 from the germline V gene are MNHEY and SVGEGT. V was trimmed by 4 bases and J by 7 bases, leaving 11 bases between them. CDR3 size: 13 residues.

This clonotype was detected once. This chain joins TRBV4-1 and TRBJ2-7; 7 nucleotides match TRBD1. The germline V gene encodes CDR1 MGHRA and CDR2 YSYEKL. This CDR3 has 14 amino acids. After removal of 4 bases from V and 6 bases from J, the junction contained 9 bases not matched to a gene. Here the CDR3 DNA reads TGCGCCAGCAGCCCACGGACAGGCCCCTGCGAGCAGTACTTC. Translated: CASSPRTGPCEQYF.

The gene calls are TRBV12-3 or TRBV12-4 and TRBJ2-4, with D possibly being TRBD1 (5 bases). The CDR3 spans 13 residues. V lost 0 bases, J lost 8 bases, and 8 bases lay in between. DNA for the CDR3: TGTGCCAGCAGTTTAGCAGGGGCGGACATTCAGTACTTC. As protein: CASSLAGADIQYF.

The chain is built from TRBV12-3 or TRBV12-4 and TRBJ1-1; D call uncertain. Between the trimmed V and J ends, which lost 0 bases and 6 bases, there was a span of 14 bases. The CDR3 sequence is 15 residues long. The CDR3 DNA is TGTGCCAGCAGTTTAGCCGAGGCCCCGAGGGCTGAAGCTTTCTTT. It yields the protein CASSLAEAPRAEAFF.

This chain links TRBV7-9 with TRBJ1-4; maybe TRBD1 (5 bases). V lost 1 base, J lost 4 bases, and 16 bases lay in between. CDR3 size: 17 residues. Germline CDR1 and CDR2: SEHNR and FQNEAQ (reference sequence). The CDR3 DNA is TGTGCCAGCAGCTTAGACGTTTACGAAGGGGATAATGAAAAACTGTTTTTT. This encodes CASSLDVYEGDNEKLFF. Combining the CDR3 with reference TRBV7-9 and TRBJ1-4 gives the whole variable domain DTGVSQNPRHKITKRGQNVTFRCDPISEHNRLYWYRQTLGQGPEFLTYFQNEAQLEKSRLLSDRFSAERPKGSFSTLEIQRTEQGDSAMYLCASSLDVYEGDNEKLFFGSGTQLSVL.

The gene calls are TRBV12-3 or TRBV12-4 and TRBJ1-4, with D hard to call. The CDR3 covers 19 residues. Between the trimmed V and J ends, which lost 3 bases and 0 bases, there was a span of 20 bases. CDR3 bases: TGTGCCAGCAGTTTCATTTCTGGGCGACCCAATGCAACTAATGAAAAACTGTTTTTT. Its translation is CASSFISGRPNATNEKLFF.

This clonotype was seen only a few times. The chain links TRBV5-1 to TRBJ2-1; TRBD1 matches at 7 bases. The CDR3 totals 16 residues. V was clipped by 4 bases and J by 1 base; unmatched bases: 8. Germline-derived CDR1 and CDR2 are SGHRS and YFSETQ. The CDR3 region has the DNA TGCGCCAGCAGCGCTAGACAGGGCTTATCCTACAATGAGCAGTTCTTC. Its translation: CASSARQGLSYNEQFF.